Sequencing of this T cell receptor beta chain was carried out in a study of blood T cell repertoires in COVID-19. At the level of the study: Acute and convalescent COVID-19 specimens originated in the United States, Italy and Spain.

Study processing details: It was from reference gene primer amplification that nucleated cell counts were estimated. The assay was immunoSEQ multiplex PCR, and TCRdb's table has in-frame clones only and misses some. The DNA gave D and trimming, while V, J and clone size come from that table. Of under 75,000 clones listed, 79% are singletons. Trimming left V 7 bases short and J 7 bases short, with 23 bases between. The germline gives CDR1 SGHRS, CDR2 YFSETQ. The CDR3 runs to 15 residues. The specimen sequenced was peripheral blood. This chain links TRBV5-1 with TRBJ1-2; D is unresolved. This receptor was identified in a woman between 70 and 85 years old with acute or convalescent COVID-19. Here the CDR3 DNA reads TGCGCCAGCGGTTTAGAGGGTTTAGGGTCTGGTGGCTACACCTTC. This translates into CASGLEGLGSGGYTF.